This T cell receptor beta chain was found in a study of metastatic and nonmetastatic thyroid tumors. Via MiXCR, TCRdb re-called the PCR reads. Among approximately 40,000 clones listed, over 9.5% were seen once. There were no patients who had received any treatment before thyroid surgery. This clone was picked up many times. The specimen was blood. The receptor was derived from a female donor with papillary thyroid cancer or a benign thyroid nodule (not recorded which). Some clones in this sample may be carry-over from other donors' samples.

CDR3 region: CASSPGGGGSYEQYF. In DNA form, the CDR3 reads TGCGCCAGCAGCCCAGGGGGAGGGGGTTCCTACGAGCAGTACTTC. This chain joins TRBV4-1 and TRBJ2-7; D possibly matches TRBD1 or TRBD2 (7 bases each). V lost 4 bases and J lost 1, with 14 bases in between. CDR1 MGHRA and CDR2 YSYEKL come from the germline V gene. This CDR3 comprises 15 residues.